Sequencing of this TCR beta chain was carried out in a study of T cell responses to AZD1222 COVID-19 vaccine. Overall study results and limits: Every sample of the repertoires postdated the peak T cell response. Spike as a whole was targeted by vaccine-associated CD4 TCRs, dominant at 160-218 and 743-854. Seropositivity was recorded at baseline in only 6 or 7 AZD1222 recipients.

Pooled together were second doses at about 4 or about 12 weeks. TCRdb keeps only in-frame clones here, not all; method: immunoSEQ multiplex PCR. The sample lists around 190,000 clones, 88% occurring once. Germline CDR1 is LGHDT and CDR2 is YNNKEL (reference sequence). The CDR3 has 15 residues. Trimming took 0 bases from V and 8 from J, leaving 11 bases between them. This clone has a single count. Its specificity is unknown. The clonotype comes from an adult who received the AZD1222 COVID-19 vaccine. The sample consisted of peripheral blood, taken 28 days after the second AZD1222 dose. This chain connects TRBV3-1 (or the pseudogene TRBV3-2) to TRBJ1-6, with D uncertain. The DNA for the CDR3 is TGTGCCAGCAGCCAAGATATTACACAATATTCACCCCTCCACTTT. Amino acid sequence: CASSQDITQYSPLHF.